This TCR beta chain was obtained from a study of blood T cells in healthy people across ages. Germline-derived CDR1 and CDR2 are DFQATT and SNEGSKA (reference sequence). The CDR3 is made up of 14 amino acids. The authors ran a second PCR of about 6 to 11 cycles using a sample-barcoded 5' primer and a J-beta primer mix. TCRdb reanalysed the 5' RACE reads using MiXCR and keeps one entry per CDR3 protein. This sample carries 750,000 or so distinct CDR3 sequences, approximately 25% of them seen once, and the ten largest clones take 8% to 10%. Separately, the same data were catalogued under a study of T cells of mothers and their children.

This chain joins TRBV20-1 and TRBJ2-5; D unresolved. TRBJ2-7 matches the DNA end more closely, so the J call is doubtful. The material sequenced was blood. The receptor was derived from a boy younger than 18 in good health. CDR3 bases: TGCAGTGCTAGAGATCGGATTCTAGGGTACGAGCAGTACTTC. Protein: CSARDRILGYEQYF.